This T cell receptor (beta chain) originates from a study of blood T cells in healthy people across ages. Alongside a J-beta primer mix, a sample-barcoded 5' primer served in a second PCR lasting about 6 to 11 cycles. MiXCR, run by TCRdb on the 5' RACE reads, gives a single entry per CDR3 protein. In the table there are about 1,000,000 distinct CDR3 sequences, 40% to 45% of which are singletons. The CDR3 is 16 residues long. Germline V gives CDR1 DFQATT, CDR2 SNEGSKA (reference sequence). V was cut by 0 bases and J by 7 bases, with 22 bases left in between. The chain uses TRBV20-1 and TRBJ2-7; D is uncertain. The sequenced sample consisted of blood. The sequence was collected from a woman aged 55 to 70 in good health. DNA for the CDR3: TGCAGTGCTAGAGATCTATATGTGCGCCCTTACAATGAGCAGTACTTC. It codes for CSARDLYVRPYNEQYF.